These 25 T cell receptor beta chains originate from one sample sequenced in a study of CD8 T cells in ankylosing spondylitis. Each CDR3 protein is one row after TCRdb ran MiXCR on the 5' RACE reads. Among around 150,000 distinct CDR3 sequences listed, about 42% were seen once. Source material: synovial fluid, either unsorted or a sorted T cell fraction (not recorded which). All receptors come from a male donor with ankylosing spondylitis.

The chain carries TRBV6-6 and TRBJ1-5; D gene ambiguous. The V end was cut by 2 bases, the J end by 4 bases, with 6 bases between. The CDR3 consists of 13 residues. Germline CDR1 reads MNHNY; CDR2 reads SVGAGI (reference sequence). The CDR3 DNA sequence: TGTGCCAGCAGTTACAGGGAGAATCAGCCCCAGCATTTT. Translating gives CASSYRENQPQHF.

This chain connects TRBV20-1 to TRBJ2-1; 11 nucleotides agree with TRBD2. Germline V gene lookup returns CDR1 DFQATT and CDR2 SNEGSKA (reference sequence). CDR3 length equals 14 residues. With V trimmed by 6 bases and J by 7 bases, 8 bases remained unmatched. DNA of the CDR3: TGCAGTGCCCCCCCGGGACTAGCGGATAATGAGCAGTTCTTC. Its protein product is CSAPPGLADNEQFF.

This clonotype was observed a few times. The chain has TRBV20-1 and TRBJ2-1, with 8 bases that match TRBD2. V dropped 6 bases and J dropped 7; count of bases not matched to a gene: 11. Germline assignment: CDR1 DFQATT and CDR2 SNEGSKA (reference sequence). The CDR3 is 14 amino acids. In DNA form, the CDR3 reads TGCAGTGCGGGGGGGGCGGGAGGTTCAAATGAGCAGTTCTTC. The encoded protein is CSAGGAGGSNEQFF.

The chain couples TRBV12-3 or TRBV12-4 to TRBJ2-7; weak D call: TRBD2 (7 bases). CDR3 length: 15 amino acids. V lost 3 bases and J lost 2, with 14 bases in between. The CDR3 sequence is CASSLGASGPYEQYF. CDR3 nucleotides: TGTGCCAGCAGTTTGGGGGCTAGCGGACCCTACGAGCAGTACTTC.

J is TRBJ1-1 and V is TRBV18, with D unresolved. From germline, CDR1 is KGHSH and CDR2 LQKENI. V shed 2 bases and J shed 8 bases, with 15 bases lying between them. This CDR3 contains 14 residues. Written as DNA, the CDR3 is TGTGCCAGCTCACCAATACCGCATCCGTGGGAAGCTTTCTTT. Protein product: CASSPIPHPWEAFF.

The V call is TRBV4-1, the J call TRBJ1-6, with 7 bases fitting TRBD1. In germline, CDR1 is MGHRA, CDR2 YSYEKL. Germline trimming cut 3 bases from V and 14 bases from J; bases unmatched to any gene: 16. CDR3 length: 16 residues. CDR3 sequence: CASSHLIRDSKRALHF. The CDR3, as DNA: TGCGCCAGCAGCCACCTAATCCGGGACAGCAAGAGGGCCCTCCACTTT.

This clonotype was picked up many times. The V gene is TRBV6-2 or TRBV6-3, the J gene TRBJ2-1; 9 nucleotides match TRBD2. Germline V gene lookup returns CDR1 MNHEY and CDR2 SVGEGT. Trimming at V came to 0 bases and at J to 8 bases, leaving 11 bases not matched to a gene. The CDR3 loop spans 17 amino acids. The CDR3 DNA follows: TGTGCCAGCAGTTACTCGCGGGAGGGAAATGGGTTCTATGAGCAGTTCTTC. Translated, it gives CASSYSREGNGFYEQFF.

This clonotype was seen ten or more times. V and J are TRBV28 and TRBJ2-7, with TRBD1 matching 7 bases. This CDR3 is 15 amino acids long. CDR1 is MDHEN and CDR2 is SYDVKM in the germline V gene. V shed 4 bases and J 5 bases; nucleotides not matched to a gene: 11. CDR3 sequence: CASSSRPDRPDEQYF. CDR3 nucleotide sequence: TGTGCCAGCAGTTCAAGACCGGACAGGCCCGACGAGCAGTACTTC.

This clonotype showed up just a few times. The chain joins TRBV6-5 to TRBJ2-1, with 8 bases fitting TRBD1. Germline V lookup: CDR1 MNHEY, CDR2 SVGAGI. After removal of 0 bases from V and 4 bases from J, the junction contained 5 bases not matched to a gene. The CDR3 is 16 amino acids. CDR3 bases: TGTGCCAGCAGTTACTCTACGGACAGGGAGTACAATGAGCAGTTCTTC. This encodes CASSYSTDREYNEQFF.

This rearrangement joins TRBV5-6 to TRBJ1-2, with D perhaps matching TRBD1 (5 bases). Trimming took off 0 bases at V and 3 bases at J, with 9 bases between the two ends. Germline CDR1 and CDR2: SGHDT and YYEEEE. This CDR3 region has 14 residues. The CDR3 DNA follows: TGTGCCAGCAGCTTGGAAGACAGTCACTATGGCTACACCTTC. Translation: CASSLEDSHYGYTF.

The chain couples TRBV7-2 to TRBJ1-1; D ambiguous. The V end was cut by 5 bases, the J end by 4 bases, with 17 bases between. The CDR3 runs to 15 residues. Germline CDR1 and CDR2: SGHTA and FQGNSA. This CDR3 is CASSIAPRMSTEAFF. The CDR3 DNA reads TGTGCCAGCAGCATCGCTCCCCGGATGAGCACTGAAGCTTTCTTT.

The chain uses TRBV6-2 or TRBV6-3 and TRBJ1-2; TRBD1 might be the D (5 bases). Germline V gene sequence: CDR1 MNHEY, CDR2 SVGEGT. The V end lost 2 bases, the J end lost 0 bases, and 16 bases lay between the germline ends. The CDR3 length is 17 residues. CDR3 coding DNA: TGTGCCAGCAGTTACGCAAGACTTGGGACCGCTAACTATGGCTACACCTTC. Translating it yields CASSYARLGTANYGYTF.

The CDR3 here is CASSLWDRGLEQYF. The CDR3 DNA is TGTGCCAGCAGTTTATGGGACAGGGGGCTTGAGCAGTACTTC. The V gene is TRBV12-3 or TRBV12-4, the J gene TRBJ2-7; 12 nucleotides line up with TRBD1. V shed 2 bases, J shed 7 bases, and the junction held 3 bases outside the gene matches. The CDR3 is 14 amino acids.

This chain uses TRBV5-1 with TRBJ2-1; the D gene is possibly TRBD2 (6 bases). V was trimmed by 0 bases and J by 1 base, leaving 11 bases between them. CDR1 SGHRS and CDR2 YFSETQ come from the germline V gene. The CDR3 consists of 16 residues. CDR3 region: CASSLVAGGSYNEQFF. As DNA, the CDR3 is TGCGCCAGCAGCTTGGTGGCCGGGGGATCCTACAATGAGCAGTTCTTC.

In its sample, this clonotype was seen a few times. The chain employs TRBV19 and TRBJ2-7; 11 nucleotides line up with TRBD1. Unmatched junction bases numbered 11, after V lost 2 bases and J lost 2 bases. This CDR3 contains 18 residues. CDR1 and CDR2 from the germline V gene are LNHDA and SQIVND (reference sequence). CDR3 bases: TGTGCCAGTAGTATAAGGTCGGGTCGGACAGGGGGCCCCTACGAGCAGTACTTC. Translating gives CASSIRSGRTGGPYEQYF.

This clonotype was recorded at least ten times. This chain connects TRBV4-1 to TRBJ1-1; D perhaps matches TRBD1 (5 bases). The germline V gene has CDR1 MGHRA and CDR2 YSYEKL. Trimming removed 1 base from V and 8 bases from J, with 11 bases in between. This CDR3 region has 13 residues. CDR3 amino acids: CASSQVRAGEAFF. CDR3 sequence (DNA): TGCGCCAGCAGCCAAGTCCGCGCAGGGGAAGCTTTCTTT.

The chain combines TRBV6-2 or TRBV6-3 with TRBJ1-1; D unresolved. Germline assignment: CDR1 MNHEY and CDR2 SVGEGT. Trimming cost V 2 bases and J 1 base, with 5 bases left between them. The CDR3 runs 13 residues. CDR3: CASSYAENTEAFF. CDR3 DNA: TGTGCCAGCAGTTACGCGGAGAACACTGAAGCTTTCTTT.

This clonotype came up a few times. This chain connects TRBV7-9 to TRBJ2-7, with D perhaps matching TRBD1 (5 bases). The germline V gene encodes CDR1 SEHNR and CDR2 FQNEAQ (reference sequence). V dropped 5 bases and J dropped 4 bases, with 21 bases sitting between them. The CDR3 is 16 residues long. CDR3 in DNA: TGTGCCAGCAGCGCTAATCCTCTGCCCAGGGAATACGAGCAGTACTTC. This translates into CASSANPLPREYEQYF.

This chain connects TRBV12-3 or TRBV12-4 to TRBJ2-1; no firm D call. The CDR3 loop spans 12 amino acids. Trimming removed 4 bases from V and 4 bases from J, with 5 bases in between. The CDR3 region has the DNA TGTGCCAGCAGTTACCCGTACAATGAGCAGTTCTTC. Amino acids: CASSYPYNEQFF.

The chain combines TRBV7-9 with TRBJ1-2; D may be TRBD1 (5 bases). CDR3 size: 13 residues. Germline loops: CDR1 SEHNR, CDR2 FQNEAQ (reference sequence). V was pared by 5 bases and J by 4 bases, with 11 bases between. CDR3 region: CASSETDSYGYTF. CDR3 sequence (DNA): TGTGCCAGCAGCGAGACAGACTCCTATGGCTACACCTTC.

This clonotype was seen a handful of times. The rearrangement joins TRBV3-1 to TRBJ1-1; D unresolved. This CDR3 region has 15 residues. CDR1 is LGHDT and CDR2 is YNNKEL in the germline V gene (reference sequence). The V and J ends lost 1 base and 4 bases respectively, with 13 bases between them. CDR3 sequence: CASSQGMSRGTEAFF. CDR3 in DNA: TGTGCCAGCAGCCAAGGTATGAGTCGGGGCACTGAAGCTTTCTTT.

Here the CDR3 reads CASSPQGNNSPLHF. The CDR3 nucleotides read TGTGCCAGCAGCCCACAGGGAAATAATTCACCCCTCCACTTT. The chain links TRBV5-6 to TRBJ1-6; D might be TRBD1 (6 bases). V was cut by 4 bases and J by 5 bases, with 10 bases left in between. The germline V gene encodes CDR1 SGHDT and CDR2 YYEEEE. The CDR3 covers 14 residues.

In its sample, this clonotype was seen many times. The chain is built from TRBV2 and TRBJ1-4; 9 nucleotides align to TRBD1. Germline values: CDR1 SNHLY, CDR2 FYNNEI. This CDR3 comprises 17 residues. Trimming removed 3 bases from V and 7 bases from J; junction bases left unmatched: 12. The CDR3 nucleotides are TGTGCCAGCAGTGACGCCGACGACGGGACAGGGATTGAAAAACTGTTTTTT. Translated, it gives CASSDADDGTGIEKLFF. Drawing the rest from reference TRBV2 and TRBJ1-4, the complete variable domain is EPEVTQTPSHQVTQMGQEVILRCVPISNHLYFYWYRQILGQKVEFLVSFYNNEISEKSEIFDDQFSVERPDGSNFTLKIRSTKLEDSAMYFCASSDADDGTGIEKLFFGSGTQLSVL.

The V gene is TRBV28, the J gene TRBJ2-2; D possibly uses TRBD1 or TRBD2 (5 bases each). Germline loops: CDR1 MDHEN, CDR2 SYDVKM. Trimming shortened V by 6 bases and J by 6 bases, and 23 bases separated the two germline ends. The CDR3 contains 17 residues. The CDR3 DNA reads as TGTGCCAGCAGCTCCCACCGGGACCCGACATCGCCCGGGGAGCTGTTTTTT. Amino acids: CASSSHRDPTSPGELFF.

In this sample, this clonotype turned up a few times. The chain has TRBV5-1 and TRBJ2-1, with 7 bases identical to TRBD2. CDR1 is SGHRS and CDR2 is YFSETQ in the germline V gene. This CDR3 region has 15 residues. Unmatched junction bases numbered 14, after V lost 6 bases and J lost 8 bases. Here the CDR3 reads CASTSAGRAGDEQFF. The CDR3 region has the DNA TGCGCCAGCACCTCGGCGGGCAGGGCGGGGGATGAGCAGTTCTTC.